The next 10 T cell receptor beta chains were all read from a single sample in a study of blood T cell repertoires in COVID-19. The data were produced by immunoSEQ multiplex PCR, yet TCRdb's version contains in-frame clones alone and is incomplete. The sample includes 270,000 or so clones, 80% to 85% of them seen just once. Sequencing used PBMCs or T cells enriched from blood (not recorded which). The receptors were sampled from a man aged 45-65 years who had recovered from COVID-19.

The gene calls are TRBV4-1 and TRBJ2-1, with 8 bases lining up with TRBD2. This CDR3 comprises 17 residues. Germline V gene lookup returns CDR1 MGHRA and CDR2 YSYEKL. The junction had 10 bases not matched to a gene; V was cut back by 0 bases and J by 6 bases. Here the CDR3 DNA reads TGCGCCAGCAGCCAAGATGGCGTCGCGGGGGGTTCCAATGAGCAGTTCTTC. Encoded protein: CASSQDGVAGGSNEQFF.

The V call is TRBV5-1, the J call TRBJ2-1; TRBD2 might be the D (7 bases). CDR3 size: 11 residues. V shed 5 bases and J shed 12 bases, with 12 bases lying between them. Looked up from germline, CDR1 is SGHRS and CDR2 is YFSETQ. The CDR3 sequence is CASRGGAVQFF. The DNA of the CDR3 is TGCGCCAGCAGGGGGGGGGCCGTGCAGTTCTTC.

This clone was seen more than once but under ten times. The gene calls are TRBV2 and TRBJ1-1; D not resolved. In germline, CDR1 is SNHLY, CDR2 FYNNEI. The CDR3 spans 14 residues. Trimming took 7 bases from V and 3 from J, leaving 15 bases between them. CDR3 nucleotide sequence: TGTGCCAGCACTATCTCTGTTTTTGACACTGAAGCTTTCTTT. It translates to CASTISVFDTEAFF.

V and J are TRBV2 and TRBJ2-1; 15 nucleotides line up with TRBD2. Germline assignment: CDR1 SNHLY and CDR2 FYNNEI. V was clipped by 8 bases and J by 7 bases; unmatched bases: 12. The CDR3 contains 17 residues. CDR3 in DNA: TGTGCCAGCGGGGCCTGGACTAGCGGGAGGGCTCGGAATGAGCAGTTCTTC. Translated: CASGAWTSGRARNEQFF.

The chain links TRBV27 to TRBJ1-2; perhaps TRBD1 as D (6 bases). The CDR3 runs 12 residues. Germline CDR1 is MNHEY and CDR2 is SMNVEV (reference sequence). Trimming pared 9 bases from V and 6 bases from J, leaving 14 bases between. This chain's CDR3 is CARRGRAHGYTF. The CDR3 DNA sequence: TGTGCCAGGAGGGGGAGAGCTCATGGCTACACCTTC.

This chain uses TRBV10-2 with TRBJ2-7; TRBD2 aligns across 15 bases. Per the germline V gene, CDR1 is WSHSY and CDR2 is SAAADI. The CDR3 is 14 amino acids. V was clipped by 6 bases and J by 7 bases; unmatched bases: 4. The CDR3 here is CASSPGLAGGEQYF. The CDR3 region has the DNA TGCGCCAGCAGCCCGGGACTAGCGGGAGGAGAGCAGTACTTC.

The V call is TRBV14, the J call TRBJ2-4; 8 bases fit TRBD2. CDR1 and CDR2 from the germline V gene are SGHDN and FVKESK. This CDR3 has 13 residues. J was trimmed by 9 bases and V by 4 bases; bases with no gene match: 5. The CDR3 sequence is CASSRGGYAIQYF. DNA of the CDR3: TGTGCCAGCAGCCGCGGGGGGTATGCCATTCAGTACTTC.

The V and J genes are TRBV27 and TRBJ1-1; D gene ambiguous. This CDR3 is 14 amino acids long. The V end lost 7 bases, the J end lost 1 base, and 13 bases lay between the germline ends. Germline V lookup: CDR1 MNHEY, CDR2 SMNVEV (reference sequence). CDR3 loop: CASIQNERNTEAFF. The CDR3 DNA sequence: TGTGCCAGCATCCAAAACGAGCGGAACACTGAAGCTTTCTTT.

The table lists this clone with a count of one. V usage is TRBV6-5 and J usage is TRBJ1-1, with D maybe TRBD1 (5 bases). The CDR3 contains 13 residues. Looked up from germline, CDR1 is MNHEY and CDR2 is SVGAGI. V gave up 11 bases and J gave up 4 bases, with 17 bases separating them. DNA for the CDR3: TGTGCCGCAGGGAGGATTTCGGGCACTGAAGCTTTCTTT. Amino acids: CAAGRISGTEAFF.

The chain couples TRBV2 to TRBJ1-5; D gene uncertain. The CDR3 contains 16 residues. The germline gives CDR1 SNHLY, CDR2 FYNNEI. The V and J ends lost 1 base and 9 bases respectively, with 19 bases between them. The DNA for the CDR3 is TGTGCCAGCAGTGAAGGGGCGGGGAAAAACAACCGGCCCCAGCATTTT. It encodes CASSEGAGKNNRPQHF. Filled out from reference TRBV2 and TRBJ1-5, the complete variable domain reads EPEVTQTPSHQVTQMGQEVILRCVPISNHLYFYWYRQILGQKVEFLVSFYNNEISEKSEIFDDQFSVERPDGSNFTLKIRSTKLEDSAMYFCASSEGAGKNNRPQHFGDGTRLSIL.